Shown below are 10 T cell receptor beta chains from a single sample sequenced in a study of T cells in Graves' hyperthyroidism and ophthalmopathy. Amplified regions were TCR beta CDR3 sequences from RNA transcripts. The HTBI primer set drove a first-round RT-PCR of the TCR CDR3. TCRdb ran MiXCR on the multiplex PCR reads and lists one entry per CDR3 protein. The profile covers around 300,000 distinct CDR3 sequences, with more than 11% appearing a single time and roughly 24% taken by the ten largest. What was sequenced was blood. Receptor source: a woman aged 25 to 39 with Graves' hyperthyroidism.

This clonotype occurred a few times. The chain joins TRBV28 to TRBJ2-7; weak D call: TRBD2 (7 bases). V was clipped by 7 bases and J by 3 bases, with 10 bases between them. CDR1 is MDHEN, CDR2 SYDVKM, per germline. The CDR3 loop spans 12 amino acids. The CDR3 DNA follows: TGTGCCAGCAAAGCGGGACACTACGAGCAGTACTTC. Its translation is CASKAGHYEQYF.

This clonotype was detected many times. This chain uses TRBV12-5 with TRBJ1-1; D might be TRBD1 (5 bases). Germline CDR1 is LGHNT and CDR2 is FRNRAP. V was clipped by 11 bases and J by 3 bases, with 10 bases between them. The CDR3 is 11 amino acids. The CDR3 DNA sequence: TGTGCTTCTGGCAGGGACACTGAAGCTTTCTTT. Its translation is CASGRDTEAFF. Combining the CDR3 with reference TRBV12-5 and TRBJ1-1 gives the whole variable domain DARVTQTPRHKVTEMGQEVTMRCQPILGHNTVFWYRQTMMQGLELLAYFRNRAPLDDSGMPKDRFSAEMPDATLATLKIQPSEPRDSAVYFCASGRDTEAFFGQGTRLTVV.

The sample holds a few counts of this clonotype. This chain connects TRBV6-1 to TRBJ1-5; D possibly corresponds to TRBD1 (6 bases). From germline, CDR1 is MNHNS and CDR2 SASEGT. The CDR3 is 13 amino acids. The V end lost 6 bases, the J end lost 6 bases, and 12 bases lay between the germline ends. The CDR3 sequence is CASSRGVGQPQHF. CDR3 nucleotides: TGTGCCAGCAGCAGGGGAGTGGGTCAGCCCCAGCATTTT.

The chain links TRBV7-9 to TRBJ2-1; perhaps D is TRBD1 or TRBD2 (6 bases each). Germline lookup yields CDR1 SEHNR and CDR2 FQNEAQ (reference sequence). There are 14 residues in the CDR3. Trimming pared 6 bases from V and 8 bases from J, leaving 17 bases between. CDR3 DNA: TGTGCCAGCAGGGGGGGCCTTACGGTGGATGAGCAGTTCTTC. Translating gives CASRGGLTVDEQFF.

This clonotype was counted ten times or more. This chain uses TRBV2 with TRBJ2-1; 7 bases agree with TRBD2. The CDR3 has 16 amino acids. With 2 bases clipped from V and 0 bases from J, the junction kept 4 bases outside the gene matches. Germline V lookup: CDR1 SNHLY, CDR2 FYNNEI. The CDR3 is CASSEYGGSSYNEQFF. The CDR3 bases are TGTGCCAGCAGTGAATACGGGGGGAGCTCCTACAATGAGCAGTTCTTC.

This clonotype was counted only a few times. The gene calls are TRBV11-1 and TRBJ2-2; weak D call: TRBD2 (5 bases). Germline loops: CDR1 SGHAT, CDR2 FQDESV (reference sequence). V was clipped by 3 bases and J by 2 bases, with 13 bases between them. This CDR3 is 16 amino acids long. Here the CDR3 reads CASSLWEITNTGELFF. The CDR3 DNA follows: TGTGCCAGCAGCTTGTGGGAGATTACAAACACCGGGGAGCTGTTTTTT.

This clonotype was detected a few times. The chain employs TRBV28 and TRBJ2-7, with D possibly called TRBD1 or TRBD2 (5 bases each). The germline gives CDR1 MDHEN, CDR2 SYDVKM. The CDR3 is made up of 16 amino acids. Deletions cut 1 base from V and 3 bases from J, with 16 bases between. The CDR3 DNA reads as TGTGCCAGCAGTTTATTGCGGTCGGGACCGAACTACGAGCAGTACTTC. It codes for CASSLLRSGPNYEQYF.

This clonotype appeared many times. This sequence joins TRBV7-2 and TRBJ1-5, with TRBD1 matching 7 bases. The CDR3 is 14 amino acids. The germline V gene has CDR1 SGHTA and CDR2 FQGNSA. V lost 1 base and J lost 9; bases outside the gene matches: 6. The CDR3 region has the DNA TGTGCCAGCAGCTTAGGTGGGACAGATCGGCCCCAGCATTTT. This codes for CASSLGGTDRPQHF.

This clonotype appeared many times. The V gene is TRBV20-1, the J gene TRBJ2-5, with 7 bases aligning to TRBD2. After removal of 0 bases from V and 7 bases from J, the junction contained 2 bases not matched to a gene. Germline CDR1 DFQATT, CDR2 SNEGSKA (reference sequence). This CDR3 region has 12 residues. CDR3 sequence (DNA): TGCAGTGCTAGAGATCCGGGGGGGACCCAGTACTTC. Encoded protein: CSARDPGGTQYF.

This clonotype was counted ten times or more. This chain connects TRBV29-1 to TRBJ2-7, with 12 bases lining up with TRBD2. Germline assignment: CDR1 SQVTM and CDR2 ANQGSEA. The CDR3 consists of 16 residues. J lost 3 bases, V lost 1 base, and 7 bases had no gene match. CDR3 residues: CSVEAHRLAGDYEQYF. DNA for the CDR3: TGCAGCGTTGAAGCCCACCGACTAGCGGGAGACTACGAGCAGTACTTC.